These 23 T cell receptor beta chains share one sample of origin, sequenced in a study of T-cell reconstitution after alpha-beta-depleted transplantation in children. The library targeted TCRbeta and was prepared with unique molecular identifiers. TCRdb re-derived calls from the PCR reads in MiXCR, one entry per CDR3 protein. The sample includes nearly 200,000 distinct CDR3 sequences, 5% to 6.5% seen only once; the top ten take 4.5%. The source was PBMCs, collected before TCRalphabeta/CD19-depleted stem cell transplant. These receptors were taken from a girl under three years old with combined immunodeficiency, due to receive a stem cell transplant.

This clonotype has a count of ten or more. This chain joins TRBV28 and TRBJ2-3, with 11 bases aligning to TRBD2. Germline-derived CDR1 and CDR2 are MDHEN and SYDVKM. With 5 bases clipped from V and 6 bases from J, the junction kept 13 bases outside the gene matches. The CDR3 sequence is 17 residues long. For the CDR3, the DNA is TGTGCCAGCAGTCCCCTGACTAGCGGGAACGGTGCGGATACGCAGTATTTT. Its translation is CASSPLTSGNGADTQYF.

This clonotype was observed at least ten times. The chain joins TRBV4-3 to TRBJ2-1; TRBD2 agrees at 8 bases. There are 16 residues in the CDR3. V lost 0 bases to trimming and J lost 4 bases; unmatched junction nucleotides: 5. Germline values: CDR1 LGHNA, CDR2 YSLEER. The CDR3 protein is CASSQERREGYNEQFF. The CDR3 coding sequence is TGCGCCAGCAGCCAAGAAAGACGGGAGGGATACAATGAGCAGTTCTTC.

In its sample, this clonotype was seen many times. The rearrangement uses TRBV7-6 and TRBJ1-2; D is unresolved. The CDR3 extends over 13 amino acids. Germline lookup yields CDR1 SGHVS and CDR2 FNYEAQ. With 1 base removed from V and 4 bases from J, the gap between germline ends came to 7 bases. The CDR3 protein is CASSLGGGYGYTF. The CDR3 nucleotides are TGTGCCAGCAGCTTAGGGGGAGGCTATGGCTACACCTTC. Filled out from reference TRBV7-6 and TRBJ1-2, the complete variable domain reads GAGVSQSPRYKVTKRGQDVALRCDPISGHVSLYWYRQALGQGPEFLTYFNYEAQQDKSGLPNDRFSAERPEGSISTLTIQRTEQRDSAMYRCASSLGGGYGYTFGSGTRLTVV.

This clonotype was counted many times. The V call is TRBV5-6, the J call TRBJ2-1, with a weak D call TRBD2 (6 bases). The CDR3 consists of 16 residues. Germline values: CDR1 SGHDT, CDR2 YYEEEE. The V and J ends lost 1 base and 2 bases respectively, with 13 bases between them. CDR3 protein: CASSLNREKPYNEQFF. In DNA form, the CDR3 reads TGTGCCAGCAGCTTGAATCGGGAGAAGCCCTACAATGAGCAGTTCTTC.

This clonotype was seen at least ten times. The chain joins TRBV7-8 to TRBJ2-3, with a possible D match to TRBD2 (6 bases). With 2 bases removed from V and 1 base from J, the gap between germline ends came to 16 bases. Germline V gene sequence: CDR1 SGHVS, CDR2 FQNEAQ. CDR3 length equals 17 residues. The CDR3 sequence is CASSLREPAVRTDTQYF. Here the CDR3 DNA reads TGTGCCAGCAGCTTACGGGAGCCTGCAGTCCGCACAGATACGCAGTATTTT.

This clonotype was counted ten times or more. This chain links TRBV5-1 with TRBJ1-1, with a possible D match to TRBD1 (5 bases). Looked up from germline, CDR1 is SGHRS and CDR2 is YFSETQ. The germline V and J ends were trimmed by 4 bases and 1 base, with 14 bases remaining between them. This CDR3 has 15 residues. DNA of the CDR3: TGCGCCAGCAGCCCGGGGGGACGGGCGAACACTGAAGCTTTCTTT. It yields the protein CASSPGGRANTEAFF.

This clonotype has ten or more counts. The chain couples TRBV5-1 to TRBJ2-3, with TRBD2 identical over 10 bases. Germline values: CDR1 SGHRS, CDR2 YFSETQ. The CDR3 runs 17 residues. V shed 4 bases and J 4 bases; nucleotides not matched to a gene: 12. The CDR3, as DNA: TGCGCCAGCAGCGGATTCCTCCTCGGGACTAGCGCAGATACGCAGTATTTT. It specifies CASSGFLLGTSADTQYF.

V and J are TRBV21-1 and TRBJ2-7; the table assigns TRBD2, which was not confirmed against the DNA. TRBV21-1 is termed a pseudogene. CDR3 length: 20 amino acids. The CDR3 is CASSQHLAGGPKERSYEQYF. Here the CDR3 DNA reads TGTGCCAGCAGCCAACACTTAGCGGGAGGGCCGAAGGAGAGGAGCTACGAGCAGTACTTC.

This clonotype has at least ten counts. V is TRBV9 and J is TRBJ2-1, with 7 bases matching TRBD2. Losses at the gene ends were 4 bases for V and 5 bases for J; bases not matched to a gene: 9. The CDR3 totals 15 residues. Germline-derived CDR1 and CDR2 are SGDLS and YYNGEE. The CDR3, as DNA: TGTGCCAGCAGCTCAAGCGGACTAGTCCACAATGAGCAGTTCTTC. It translates to CASSSSGLVHNEQFF.

This clonotype was counted at least ten times. The J gene is TRBJ2-1, the V gene TRBV20-1, with 15 bases aligning to TRBD2. The CDR3 spans 18 residues. After removal of 6 bases from V and 5 bases from J, the junction contained 14 bases not matched to a gene. Germline CDR1 and CDR2: DFQATT and SNEGSKA (reference sequence). The CDR3 region has the DNA TGCAGTGCCTACGGGACTAGCGGGGGGATAGGGATAGACAATGAGCAGTTCTTC. Protein product: CSAYGTSGGIGIDNEQFF.

This clonotype appeared many times. The V call is TRBV12-3 or TRBV12-4, the J call TRBJ2-1, with 9 bases aligning to TRBD2. Trimming took 0 bases from V and 3 from J; bases not matched to a gene: 6. CDR3 length: 17 residues. The DNA for the CDR3 is TGTGCCAGCAGTTTAGCTAGGCTAGCGGGGTTCTACAATGAGCAGTTCTTC. This sequence encodes CASSLARLAGFYNEQFF.

This clonotype was counted ten times or more. The CDR3 reads CASSPPGGGFQYF. CDR3 bases: TGTGCCAGCAGTCCCCCCGGGGGGGGTTTTCAGTACTTC. The V and J genes are TRBV27 and TRBJ2-4, with 8 bases that match TRBD2. J was trimmed by 11 bases and V by 5 bases; bases with no gene match: 8. The CDR3 length is 13 residues. The germline gives CDR1 MNHEY, CDR2 SMNVEV (reference sequence).

This clonotype was counted at least ten times. This chain uses TRBV29-1 with TRBJ2-1; possibly TRBD2 for D (5 bases). CDR1 is SQVTM and CDR2 is ANQGSEA in the germline V gene. This CDR3 is 13 amino acids long. V was trimmed by 3 bases and J by 3 bases, leaving 9 bases between them. In DNA form, the CDR3 reads TGCAGCGTTGACGAGGGAGACTACAATGAGCAGTTCTTC. This translates into CSVDEGDYNEQFF.

Many counts were recorded for this clonotype. V gene TRBV4-3 combines with J gene TRBJ2-1; no clear D gene. Germline assignment: CDR1 LGHNA and CDR2 YSLEER. This CDR3 is built from 11 residues. V was pared by 1 base and J by 6 bases, with 1 base between. The CDR3 DNA is TGCGCCAGCAGCCAAGGCAATGAGCAGTTCTTC. As protein: CASSQGNEQFF.

This clonotype was counted at least ten times. The V call is TRBV29-1, the J call TRBJ2-2; 9 bases fit TRBD1. The CDR3 is 13 amino acids. V was clipped by 3 bases and J by 6 bases; unmatched bases: 2. Germline V gene lookup returns CDR1 SQVTM and CDR2 ANQGSEA. The CDR3 here is CSVEDRGPGELFF. The CDR3 DNA follows: TGCAGCGTTGAGGACAGGGGTCCCGGGGAGCTGTTTTTT.

This clonotype occurred many times. The gene calls are TRBV20-1 and TRBJ2-1; 7 bases are a match to TRBD2. Germline V gene data show CDR1 as DFQATT and CDR2 as SNEGSKA (reference sequence). The CDR3 length is 15 residues. V was clipped by 0 bases and J by 7 bases; unmatched bases: 9. CDR3 sequence reads: CSAREVSGMGNEQFF. CDR3 nucleotides: TGCAGTGCTAGAGAGGTCAGCGGGATGGGTAATGAGCAGTTCTTC.

This clonotype was observed many times. The chain combines TRBV3-1 with TRBJ2-7; D ambiguous. Germline V gene data show CDR1 as LGHDT and CDR2 as YNNKEL (reference sequence). This CDR3 is built from 12 residues. Trimming stripped 1 base from V and 2 bases from J, with 3 bases between. This CDR3 reads CASSQVAYEQYF. The CDR3 DNA reads TGTGCCAGCAGCCAAGTTGCCTACGAGCAGTACTTC.

This clonotype appeared many times. The rearrangement links TRBV12-3 or TRBV12-4 to TRBJ2-7; tentatively, D is TRBD1 or TRBD2 (6 bases each). The ends were cut back, 8 bases at V and 6 bases at J, with 20 bases in the middle. The CDR3 totals 14 residues. The CDR3: CASPRRGKQGEQYF. The DNA for the CDR3 is TGTGCCAGCCCGAGGCGCGGGAAACAGGGCGAGCAGTACTTC.

This clonotype was counted ten times or more. The rearrangement uses TRBV6-2 or TRBV6-3 and TRBJ2-1; D is unclear. The CDR3 covers 13 residues. The V gene lost 4 bases and the J gene lost 3 bases, with 7 bases spanning the gap. The germline gives CDR1 MNHEY, CDR2 SVGEGT. The DNA for the CDR3 is TGTGCCAGCAGTTGGAGTTTCTACAATGAGCAGTTCTTC. Translating gives CASSWSFYNEQFF.

This clonotype occurred many times. The CDR3 protein is CASSLTTSGVIGSETQYF. CDR3 nucleotides: TGTGCCAGCAGCCTTACGACTAGCGGGGTAATTGGATCGGAGACCCAGTACTTC. V and J are TRBV9 and TRBJ2-5; 11 bases are a match to TRBD2. V trimming: 4 bases; J trimming: 5 bases; junction bases outside the gene matches: 16. The germline V gene has CDR1 SGDLS and CDR2 YYNGEE. The CDR3 is 18 residues long.

The V call is TRBV4-2, the J call TRBJ2-3; maybe TRBD2 (5 bases). Germline V lookup: CDR1 LGHNA, CDR2 YNFKEQ. Between the trimmed V and J ends, which lost 6 bases and 1 base, there was a span of 11 bases. This CDR3 region has 14 residues. CDR3: CASSQLGGTDTQYF. In nucleotides, the CDR3 is TGTGCCAGCAGTCAACTAGGCGGCACAGATACGCAGTATTTT.

This clonotype occurred many times. The chain couples TRBV7-9 to TRBJ2-2; D perhaps matches TRBD2 (5 bases). From germline, CDR1 is SEHNR and CDR2 FQNEAQ (reference sequence). V lost 3 bases and J 3 bases, leaving 5 bases between the germline ends. This CDR3 has 13 amino acids. The CDR3 loop reads CASSFGDTGELFF. CDR3 nucleotides: TGTGCCAGCAGCTTCGGGGACACCGGGGAGCTGTTTTTT.

There are many counts of this clonotype. The genes are TRBV24-1 and TRBJ2-5; D possibly corresponds to TRBD1 (5 bases). V dropped 4 bases and J dropped 5 bases, with 10 bases sitting between them. This CDR3 spans 13 amino acids. Germline CDR1 and CDR2: KGHDR and SFDVKD. This chain's CDR3 is CATSDRAVETQYF. As DNA, the CDR3 is TGTGCCACCAGTGACAGGGCCGTGGAGACCCAGTACTTC.